This TCR beta chain was sequenced for a study of regulatory T cells in long-lasting Graves disease. This clonotype was observed many times. With iRepertoire HTBI primers and Arm-PCR of CDR3 regions, TCR beta libraries were built. In TCRdb, the multiplex PCR reads were re-called with MiXCR into one record per CDR3 protein. The table lists under 250,000 distinct CDR3 sequences, 20% of them singletons. The CDR3 extends over 18 amino acids. V lost 0 bases and J lost 0; bases outside the gene matches: 12. Germline-derived CDR1 and CDR2 are DFQATT and SNEGSKA (reference sequence). Noted time point: newly diagnosed GD, antithyroid drugs for less than 3 months. The TCR library used RNA extracted from PBMCs.

This chain uses TRBV20-1 with TRBJ2-3; TRBD2 matches 7 bases. The receptor comes from a female donor with Graves disease. Sequencing used peripheral blood mononuclear cells (PBMCs), obtained at new diagnosis, from a patient treated with antithyroid drugs. The CDR3 loop reads CSARDPGLETLSTDTQYF. In DNA form, the CDR3 reads TGCAGTGCTAGAGATCCCGGACTAGAGACTTTGAGCACAGATACGCAGTATTTT.